The entry below describes one TCR beta chain. The record originates from a study of T cells in Graves' hyperthyroidism and ophthalmopathy. Across the whole study: Peripheral blood was acquired at first diagnosis, ahead of any therapy whatsoever.

Authors of the study amplified TCR beta CDR3 regions from RNA transcripts. The study used the HTBI primer set for a first-round RT-PCR of the TCR CDR3. TCRdb recomputed calls from the multiplex PCR reads with MiXCR, one row per CDR3 protein. There are about half a million distinct CDR3 sequences in the sample; roughly 25% occur only once, and approximately 10% lies in the top ten. The material sequenced was blood. This sequence was found in a woman aged 25 to 45 with Graves' ophthalmopathy.

CDR3: CASSPRENLRAFF. The CDR3 DNA follows: TGTGCCAGCTCACCGAGGGAGAATCTACGGGCTTTCTTT. The chain is built from TRBV18 and TRBJ1-1; D gene ambiguous. The V gene lost 3 bases and the J gene lost 11 bases, with 16 bases spanning the gap. CDR1 is KGHSH, CDR2 LQKENI, per germline. The length of the CDR3 is 13 residues.